One and the same sample provided the 23 T cell receptor beta chains below, sequenced in a study of glioma-infiltrating T cells. TCR alpha and beta CDR3 regions were amplified from RNA using iRepertoire nested multiplex PCR. From the multiplex PCR reads, TCRdb called clonotypes with MiXCR, one entry per CDR3 protein. The repertoire holds 95,000 to 110,000 distinct CDR3 sequences, with 25% to 30% as singletons. Sequences were obtained from glioma tissue, nonneoplastic brain tissue, or PBMCs (not recorded which). The receptor set was obtained from a human donor with low-grade glioma or glioblastoma, undergoing nonglioma brain surgery, or in good health (not recorded which).

Ten or more counts support this clonotype. J is TRBJ2-3 and V is TRBV6-1, with unresolved D. The length of the CDR3 is 15 residues. Germline loops: CDR1 MNHNS, CDR2 SASEGT. V shed 5 bases and J shed 2 bases, with 14 bases lying between them. CDR3 in amino acids: CASSSRSDVTDTQYF. The CDR3 DNA follows: TGTGCCAGCAGTAGCCGGTCAGACGTCACAGATACGCAGTATTTT.

Ten or more counts support this clonotype. The chain employs TRBV27 and TRBJ2-7, with a tentative D call TRBD2 (5 bases). The V end was cut by 5 bases, the J end by 5 bases, with 19 bases between. CDR3 size: 15 residues. From germline, CDR1 is MNHEY and CDR2 SMNVEV (reference sequence). This CDR3 reads CASSRTWTPGNEQYF. The CDR3 nucleotides read TGTGCCAGCAGTCGCACTTGGACGCCCGGGAACGAGCAGTACTTC.

This clonotype was seen at least ten times. CDR3 sequence: CSPKLAGGRDTQYF. For the CDR3, the DNA is TGCAGTCCAAAACTAGCGGGGGGGCGAGATACGCAGTATTTT. V usage is TRBV20-1 and J usage is TRBJ2-3; 13 bases agree with TRBD2. This CDR3 has 14 amino acids. Looked up from germline, CDR1 is DFQATT and CDR2 is SNEGSKA (reference sequence). V dropped 8 bases and J dropped 5; count of bases not matched to a gene: 7.

Points on this clonotype: This may stem from a read error, because a much larger clone lies one nucleotide away. The chain recombines TRBV7-6 with TRBJ1-2; 7 bases are shared with TRBD1. CDR1 is SGHVS and CDR2 is FNYEAQ in the germline V gene. There are 14 residues in the CDR3. The CDR3 protein is CASSLTDRTYGYTF. CDR3 bases: TGTGCTAGCAGCTTAACGGACAGGACGTATGGCTACACCTTC.

This clonotype showed up many times. This chain links TRBV3-1 with TRBJ1-2; 10 positions agree with TRBD1. This CDR3 contains 13 residues. Trimming removed 4 bases from V and 6 bases from J; junction bases left unmatched: 2. Germline lookup yields CDR1 LGHDT and CDR2 YNNKEL (reference sequence). CDR3 DNA sequence: TGTGCCAGCAGCCTGGGACAGGGGAATGGCTACACCTTC. The encoded protein is CASSLGQGNGYTF.

This clonotype occurred once. This could be a read error, since a much larger clone is one nucleotide away. CDR3 amino acids: CAIRRGQTSYEQYF. The CDR3 DNA is TGTGCCATCCGTAGAGGACAGACCTCCTACGAGCAGTACTTC. The chain employs TRBV2 and TRBJ2-7, with a weak D call TRBD1 (6 bases). This CDR3 has 14 amino acids. The germline V and J ends were trimmed by 10 bases and 0 bases, with 16 bases remaining between them. The germline CDR1 and CDR2 sequences are SNHLY and FYNNEI.

V gene TRBV3-1 combines with J gene TRBJ2-7; D is undetermined. Trimming cost V 3 bases and J 2 bases, with 8 bases left between them. CDR1 and CDR2 from the germline V gene are LGHDT and YNNKEL (reference sequence). This CDR3 spans 13 amino acids. This chain's CDR3 is CASSHRQTYEQYF. In DNA form, the CDR3 reads TGTGCCAGCAGCCATCGGCAGACCTACGAGCAGTACTTC.

The chain joins TRBV5-1 to TRBJ2-7; perhaps TRBD2 as D (5 bases). Germline V gives CDR1 SGHRS, CDR2 YFSETQ. The CDR3 extends over 15 amino acids. Trimming took 0 bases from V and 3 from J, leaving 13 bases between them. This CDR3 reads CASSLDTSGDYEQYF. CDR3 nucleotide sequence: TGCGCCAGCAGCTTGGACACTAGTGGCGACTACGAGCAGTACTTC.

This clonotype was detected ten times or more. The chain uses TRBV18 and TRBJ1-1, with 8 bases fitting TRBD1. Germline trimming cut 6 bases from V and 5 bases from J; bases unmatched to any gene: 8. This CDR3 has 14 amino acids. Germline V gene data show CDR1 as KGHSH and CDR2 as LQKENI. CDR3 sequence (DNA): TGTGCCAGCTCGCTTGGACAGGGCGATACTGAAGCTTTCTTT. This sequence encodes CASSLGQGDTEAFF.

This clonotype was recorded many times. This chain connects TRBV4-2 to TRBJ2-7; 7 bases align to TRBD1. The V and J ends lost 2 bases and 4 bases, in that order; junction bases with no gene match: 8. Germline V gives CDR1 LGHNA, CDR2 YNFKEQ. The CDR3 runs 15 residues. The chain's CDR3 is CASSQLTGDRYEQYF. The CDR3 nucleotides read TGTGCCAGCAGCCAATTAACAGGGGATAGGTACGAGCAGTACTTC.

At least ten counts were recorded for this clonotype. V gene TRBV6-1 combines with J gene TRBJ2-7, with TRBD1 matching 8 bases. Germline CDR1 reads MNHNS; CDR2 reads SASEGT. The CDR3 has 15 residues. The ends lost 6 bases at V and 2 bases at J; junction bases unmatched: 9. The CDR3 loop reads CASSTSDREPYEQYF. The CDR3 nucleotides read TGTGCCAGCAGCACATCGGACAGGGAGCCCTACGAGCAGTACTTC.

J is TRBJ2-3 and V is TRBV7-6, with 7 bases identical to TRBD1. CDR3 length: 14 residues. Germline V CDR1 and CDR2: SGHVS, FNYEAQ. V trimming: 5 bases; J trimming: 2 bases; junction bases outside the gene matches: 4. The CDR3, as DNA: TGTGCCAGCAGCCTGACAGGGTTCACAGATACGCAGTATTTT. It translates to CASSLTGFTDTQYF.

This clonotype was counted ten times or more. The chain employs TRBV24-1 and TRBJ2-3; tentatively, D is TRBD1 (5 bases). Germline values: CDR1 KGHDR, CDR2 SFDVKD. V lost 3 bases to trimming and J lost 2 bases, with 14 bases between them. This CDR3 is built from 16 residues. The CDR3 coding sequence is TGTGCCACCAGTGATGTGGACACCCTATACACAGATACGCAGTATTTT. Its translation: CATSDVDTLYTDTQYF.

Only one count was recorded for this clonotype. This clone may be a read error of a much larger clone one base away. V usage is TRBV27 and J usage is TRBJ1-1; D gene uncertain. The CDR3 contains 15 residues. V lost 5 bases, J lost 0 bases, and 13 bases lay in between. Germline V gene data show CDR1 as MNHEY and CDR2 as SMNVEV (reference sequence). The CDR3 nucleotides read TGTGCCAGCAGTCCGCCGCCATGGCTGAACACTGAAGCTTTCTTT. Its protein is CASSPPPWLNTEAFF.

Points on this clonotype: It may be a read error: a sequence one base away is much more abundant. Given the absence of the conserved phenylalanine or tryptophan at the CDR3 end, a read error is likely. The chain joins TRBV7-9 to TRBJ1-1; tentatively, D is TRBD1 (6 bases). The CDR3 covers 13 residues. Germline loops: CDR1 SEHNR, CDR2 FQNEAQ (reference sequence). Trimming cost V 6 bases and J 4 bases, with 12 bases left between them. CDR3 amino acids: CASSSTGSTEAFS. CDR3 nucleotides: TGTGCCAGCAGTTCAACAGGGAGCACTGAAGCTTTCTCT.

This rearrangement joins TRBV7-3 to TRBJ2-3, with D possibly being TRBD1 or TRBD2 (5 bases each). The CDR3 contains 15 residues. Germline V CDR1 and CDR2: SGHTA, FQGTGA. V was trimmed by 4 bases and J by 8 bases, leaving 19 bases between them. The CDR3 spells CASSSPGPKGSTQYF. For the CDR3, the DNA is TGTGCCAGCAGCTCCCCGGGACCTAAAGGCTCTACGCAGTATTTT.

A remark on this clonotype: This could be a read error, since a much larger clone is one nucleotide away. V and J are TRBV20-1 and TRBJ1-5; D gene unclear. The CDR3 spans 15 residues. CDR1 and CDR2 (germline): DFQATT, SNEGSKA (reference sequence). Trimming removed 0 bases at V and 5 bases at J, with 14 bases between. CDR3 DNA: TGCAGTGCTAGAGAAACGGTGGCGTTATATCAGCCCCAGCATTTT. It translates to CSARETVALYQPQHF.

Ten or more counts support this clonotype. This chain links TRBV6-1 with TRBJ2-1; 7 nucleotides align to TRBD1. The J segment lost 6 bases and the V segment lost 5 bases, leaving 10 bases of the junction unmatched. From germline, CDR1 is MNHNS and CDR2 SASEGT. This CDR3 spans 15 amino acids. CDR3 sequence (DNA): TGTGCCAGCAGTCGCTTCGACAGGGTCATCAATGAGCAGTTCTTC. Translation: CASSRFDRVINEQFF.

This clonotype has only a few counts. This chain connects TRBV4-2 to TRBJ2-1; D is unresolved. V lost 3 bases to trimming and J lost 7 bases, with 16 bases between them. This CDR3 is built from 15 residues. The germline V gene has CDR1 LGHNA and CDR2 YNFKEQ. The CDR3 reads CASSHLATANNEQFF. CDR3 coding DNA: TGTGCCAGCAGCCATCTGGCCACAGCAAATAATGAGCAGTTCTTC.

Details on this clonotype: One base away lies a much larger clone, so this may be a sequencing read error. This chain uses TRBV6-1 with TRBJ1-2; the D is unclear. V lost 1 base and J 6 bases, leaving 9 bases between the germline ends. CDR1 and CDR2 from the germline V gene are MNHNS and SASEGT. The CDR3 sequence is 13 residues long. The CDR3 region is CASSEDGPDGYTF. The CDR3 DNA reads as TGTGCCAGCAGTGAAGACGGGCCGGATGGCTACACCTTC.

This clonotype was counted many times. The chain couples TRBV20-1 to TRBJ2-1; D is perhaps TRBD1 (6 bases). Trimming left V 3 bases short and J 8 bases short, with 11 bases between. Germline CDR1 DFQATT, CDR2 SNEGSKA (reference sequence). The CDR3 extends over 12 amino acids. CDR3 loop: CSARTGVDEQFF. The CDR3 DNA reads as TGCAGTGCTAGGACAGGTGTGGATGAGCAGTTCTTC.

This clonotype turned up a few times. This chain connects TRBV7-9 to TRBJ2-3, with 10 positions matching TRBD1. This CDR3 has 14 amino acids. Unmatched junction bases numbered 0, after V lost 0 bases and J lost 6 bases. CDR1 is SEHNR and CDR2 is FQNEAQ in the germline V gene (reference sequence). The CDR3 protein is CASSLATGGDTQYF. The DNA of the CDR3 is TGTGCCAGCAGCTTAGCGACAGGGGGCGATACGCAGTATTTT.

This chain joins TRBV6-2 or TRBV6-3 and TRBJ2-2, with 11 bases aligning to TRBD1. Germline V gives CDR1 MNHEY, CDR2 SVGEGT. Unmatched junction bases numbered 11, after V lost 6 bases and J lost 5 bases. The CDR3 runs 17 residues. Here the CDR3 DNA reads TGTGCCAGCAGAGCCGGGACAGGGGGTCGGTTGACCGGGGAGCTGTTTTTT. Protein product: CASRAGTGGRLTGELFF.